These 24 T cell receptor beta chains originate from one sample sequenced in a study of T cells after yellow fever vaccination. TCRdb reprocessed the 5' RACE reads via MiXCR and lists one record per CDR3 protein. The data show 170,000 or so distinct CDR3 sequences, roughly 6.4% seen once. Sequences were derived from CD4+ T cells sorted from PBMCs, sampled on the day of the first yellow fever vaccination. These receptors all come from a man in his late teens or twenties who received the YFV17D yellow fever vaccine.

This clonotype was recorded at least ten times. The CDR3 DNA reads as TGCGCCAGCAGCCAGCAAGGGGTAAATTCACCCCTCCACTTT. Its protein product is CASSQQGVNSPLHF. This chain links TRBV4-1 with TRBJ1-6, with D possibly matching TRBD1 (5 bases). Deletions cut 3 bases from V and 7 bases from J, with 10 bases between. Germline lookup yields CDR1 MGHRA and CDR2 YSYEKL. This CDR3 is built from 14 residues.

This clonotype was counted between two and nine times. V gene TRBV28 combines with J gene TRBJ1-1, with 7 positions matching TRBD1. V dropped 7 bases and J dropped 5; count of bases not matched to a gene: 10. CDR1 and CDR2 (germline): MDHEN, SYDVKM. This CDR3 is 14 amino acids long. DNA of the CDR3: TGTGCCAGCATCCAATACAGGGGACCGACTGAAGCTTTCTTT. Amino acids: CASIQYRGPTEAFF.

This clonotype was counted between two and nine times. The chain links TRBV6-5 to TRBJ2-1, with 7 nucleotides matching TRBD2. CDR3 size: 14 residues. In germline, CDR1 is MNHEY, CDR2 SVGAGI. V lost 2 bases to trimming and J lost 4 bases; unmatched junction nucleotides: 2. The DNA of the CDR3 is TGTGCCAGCAGTTACGGCGGGGGATACAATGAGCAGTTCTTC. Amino acid sequence: CASSYGGGYNEQFF.

This clonotype was recorded many times. This chain connects TRBV11-1 to TRBJ2-5, with 8 bases matching TRBD1. V dropped 6 bases and J dropped 4; count of bases not matched to a gene: 4. CDR1 and CDR2 (germline): SGHAT, FQDESV (reference sequence). The CDR3 spans 13 residues. The chain's CDR3 is CASRQQGGETQYF. CDR3 coding DNA: TGTGCCAGCAGGCAACAGGGGGGAGAGACCCAGTACTTC.

Ten or more counts support this clonotype. The rearrangement joins TRBV5-5 to TRBJ1-4; D perhaps matches TRBD1 (6 bases). V was clipped by 6 bases and J by 3 bases, with 9 bases between them. Germline V gene sequence: CDR1 SGHKS, CDR2 YYEKEE (reference sequence). The CDR3 length is 13 residues. The CDR3 sequence is CASNRAANEKLFF. The CDR3 bases are TGTGCCAGCAACAGGGCGGCTAATGAAAAACTGTTTTTT.

This clonotype was recorded a few times. The chain joins TRBV25-1 to TRBJ1-1, with a weak D call TRBD1 (6 bases). Deletions cut 5 bases from V and 7 bases from J, with 14 bases between. Looked up from germline, CDR1 is MGHDK and CDR2 is SYGVNS. The CDR3 has 13 amino acids. CDR3 nucleotides: TGTGCCAGCAGTTCCCCGACAGGACATGAAGCTTTCTTT. Protein product: CASSSPTGHEAFF. Looking up the rest from reference TRBV25-1 and TRBJ1-1 gives the full variable domain: EADIYQTPRYLVIGTGKKITLECSQTMGHDKMYWYQQDPGMELHLIHYSYGVNSTEKGDLSSESTVSRIRTEHFPLTLESARPSHTSQYLCASSSPTGHEAFFGQGTRLTVV.

At least ten counts were recorded for this clonotype. The rearrangement links TRBV30 to TRBJ1-5; 8 bases align to TRBD1. CDR1 is GTSNPN and CDR2 is SVGIG in the germline V gene (reference sequence). Germline trimming cut 1 base from V and 4 bases from J; bases unmatched to any gene: 9. The CDR3 spans 16 residues. CDR3 sequence reads: CAWSGRRGQANQPQHF. Written as DNA, the CDR3 is TGTGCCTGGAGTGGGCGCCGGGGACAGGCGAATCAGCCCCAGCATTTT.

This clonotype came up a few times. The chain employs TRBV12-3 or TRBV12-4 and TRBJ1-2; D call uncertain. Between the trimmed V and J ends, which lost 7 bases and 3 bases, there was a span of 12 bases. This CDR3 spans 13 amino acids. In DNA form, the CDR3 reads TGTGCCAGCAAGAGGGATCTCCACTATGGCTACACCTTC. It encodes CASKRDLHYGYTF.

A note on this clonotype: A much larger clonotype is one base distant, so this may be a read error. The rearrangement uses TRBV10-3 and TRBJ2-1; D is uncertain. This CDR3 has 15 amino acids. Germline V lookup: CDR1 ENHRY, CDR2 SYGVKD. CDR3 coding DNA: TGTACCATCAGTGGTTCGCCTAGCTCCTACAATGAGCAGTTCTTC. This gives the protein CTISGSPSSYNEQFF.

This clonotype has at least ten counts. V and J are TRBV6-5 and TRBJ2-7; weak D call: TRBD1 (6 bases). In germline, CDR1 is MNHEY, CDR2 SVGAGI. This CDR3 has 15 residues. Trimming left V 6 bases short and J 0 bases short, with 15 bases between. DNA for the CDR3: TGTGCCAGCAGCCGAGGGACACCGGACTCCTACGAGCAGTACTTC. Translated, it gives CASSRGTPDSYEQYF.

The sample holds many counts of this clonotype. The gene calls are TRBV20-1 and TRBJ2-3; possible D gene TRBD2, 7 bases. This CDR3 has 14 amino acids. Germline loops: CDR1 DFQATT, CDR2 SNEGSKA (reference sequence). V lost 4 bases and J lost 3, with 14 bases in between. In DNA form, the CDR3 reads TGCAGTGCTATACCCGGGGGGCGGACAGATACGCAGTATTTT. Translated, it gives CSAIPGGRTDTQYF.

This clonotype was detected once. The chain is built from TRBV4-2 and TRBJ2-3; 9 positions agree with TRBD2. The V and J ends lost 4 bases and 7 bases, in that order; junction bases with no gene match: 27. The germline V gene has CDR1 LGHNA and CDR2 YNFKEQ. The CDR3 consists of 21 residues. The CDR3 DNA reads TGTGCCAGCAGCCCCGGGCCCCTATGCTGGCGGGGGGGCCTCGTATCAAATACGCAGTATTTT. Translating gives CASSPGPLCWRGGLVSNTQYF.

This clonotype was picked up a small number of times. This chain uses TRBV5-1 with TRBJ2-5, with 9 nucleotides matching TRBD1. The CDR3 length is 15 residues. Per the germline V gene, CDR1 is SGHRS and CDR2 is YFSETQ. The V segment lost 7 bases and the J segment 0 bases; nucleotides outside the gene matches: 7. The CDR3 loop is CASCGTGLDQETQYF. DNA of the CDR3: TGCGCCAGCTGTGGGACAGGGCTAGACCAAGAGACCCAGTACTTC.

J is TRBJ1-6 and V is TRBV4-3, with D possibly being TRBD1 (6 bases). Trimming left V 1 base short and J 9 bases short, with 16 bases between. CDR1 LGHNA and CDR2 YSLEER come from the germline V gene. The length of the CDR3 is 16 residues. The DNA for the CDR3 is TGCGCCAGCAGCCAAGCCAGGGGAGGAGTATCTTCACCCCTCCACTTT. This codes for CASSQARGGVSSPLHF.

The rearrangement joins TRBV12-3 or TRBV12-4 to TRBJ1-1; TRBD1 agrees at 10 bases. The CDR3 is 14 residues long. The junction had 4 bases not matched to a gene; V was cut back by 4 bases and J by 5 bases. The CDR3 protein is CASSSPGQGTEAFF. The CDR3 DNA is TGTGCCAGCAGTTCCCCGGGACAGGGGACTGAAGCTTTCTTT.

Here the CDR3 reads CASSLAGLAGDLDTQYF. Here the CDR3 DNA reads TGCGCCAGCAGCTTGGCCGGACTAGCGGGGGATTTAGATACGCAGTATTTT. This sequence joins TRBV5-1 and TRBJ2-3; 13 bases agree with TRBD2. CDR1 is SGHRS and CDR2 is YFSETQ in the germline V gene. The CDR3 is made up of 17 amino acids. The ends lost 0 bases at V and 5 bases at J; junction bases unmatched: 6.

In its sample, this clonotype was seen many times. The gene calls are TRBV19 and TRBJ2-3; tentatively, D is TRBD2 (7 bases). CDR1 is LNHDA and CDR2 is SQIVND in the germline V gene (reference sequence). V was pared by 7 bases and J by 5 bases, with 19 bases between. The CDR3 totals 15 residues. The CDR3 DNA reads as TGTGCCAGTACTCCTGGGGGGGGCACAAGAGATACGCAGTATTTT. Translating gives CASTPGGGTRDTQYF.

The CDR3 DNA sequence: TGTGCCAGCAGCTTAGGGGGGGTCTGCTACTACGAGCAGTACGTC. Translating gives CASSLGGVCYYEQYV. The V gene is TRBV7-3, the J gene TRBJ2-7; 7 nucleotides align to TRBD2. From germline, CDR1 is SGHTA and CDR2 FQGTGA. The trim removed 2 bases at V and 3 bases at J, leaving 7 bases unmatched. The CDR3 runs to 15 residues.

The table lists this clonotype with many counts. This chain links TRBV5-1 with TRBJ1-5; TRBD1 might be the D (5 bases). Between the trimmed V and J ends, which lost 5 bases and 2 bases, there was a span of 14 bases. Per germline, CDR1 SGHRS and CDR2 YFSETQ. This CDR3 has 15 amino acids. CDR3 protein: CASRPGLQGNQPQHF. DNA for the CDR3: TGCGCCAGCAGGCCGGGACTCCAGGGCAATCAGCCCCAGCATTTT.

A note on this clonotype: A junction boundary mismatches the germline segment, possibly from a read error. The chain is built from TRBV29-1 and TRBJ1-6, with 7 bases matching TRBD1. Germline V gene data show CDR1 as SQVTM and CDR2 as ANQGSEA. There are 13 residues in the CDR3. For the CDR3, the DNA is TGCAGCGTTCAAGAGGGGGCTAATTCACCCCTCCACTTT. Amino acids: CSVQEGANSPLHF.

In its sample, this clonotype was seen a few times. This chain joins TRBV27 and TRBJ1-6; 8 nucleotides agree with TRBD1. Trimming took 5 bases from V and 10 from J; bases not matched to a gene: 10. Germline V gene lookup returns CDR1 MNHEY and CDR2 SMNVEV (reference sequence). The CDR3 covers 15 residues. For the CDR3, the DNA is TGTGCCAGCAGTCTCAGGACAGGGAAGGCATCACCCCTCCACTTT. Translating gives CASSLRTGKASPLHF.

The V and J genes are TRBV5-6 and TRBJ2-7; no reliable D call. This CDR3 is 12 amino acids long. CDR1 is SGHDT, CDR2 YYEEEE, per germline. The ends were cut back, 4 bases at V and 6 bases at J, with 11 bases in the middle. As DNA, the CDR3 is TGTGCCAGCAGCCCCGGATCGGCCGAGCAGTACGTC. It yields the protein CASSPGSAEQYV.

This clonotype has ten or more counts. The chain combines TRBV4-2 with TRBJ2-7, with a weak D call TRBD1 (5 bases). The ends were cut back, 0 bases at V and 0 bases at J, with 15 bases in the middle. The CDR3 loop spans 17 amino acids. In germline, CDR1 is LGHNA, CDR2 YNFKEQ. The CDR3 loop reads CASSQDPAGQGSYEQYF. Written as DNA, the CDR3 is TGTGCCAGCAGCCAAGATCCGGCTGGGCAGGGCTCCTACGAGCAGTACTTC.

This chain connects TRBV7-9 to TRBJ2-2, with a weak D call TRBD1 (5 bases). The CDR3 covers 17 residues. Per germline, CDR1 SEHNR and CDR2 FQNEAQ (reference sequence). V was cut by 5 bases and J by 6 bases, with 22 bases left in between. CDR3 sequence (DNA): TGTGCCAGCAGCCAATACCCGCCAGGGCGAAGGGCCGGGGAGCTGTTTTTT. Translation: CASSQYPPGRRAGELFF.